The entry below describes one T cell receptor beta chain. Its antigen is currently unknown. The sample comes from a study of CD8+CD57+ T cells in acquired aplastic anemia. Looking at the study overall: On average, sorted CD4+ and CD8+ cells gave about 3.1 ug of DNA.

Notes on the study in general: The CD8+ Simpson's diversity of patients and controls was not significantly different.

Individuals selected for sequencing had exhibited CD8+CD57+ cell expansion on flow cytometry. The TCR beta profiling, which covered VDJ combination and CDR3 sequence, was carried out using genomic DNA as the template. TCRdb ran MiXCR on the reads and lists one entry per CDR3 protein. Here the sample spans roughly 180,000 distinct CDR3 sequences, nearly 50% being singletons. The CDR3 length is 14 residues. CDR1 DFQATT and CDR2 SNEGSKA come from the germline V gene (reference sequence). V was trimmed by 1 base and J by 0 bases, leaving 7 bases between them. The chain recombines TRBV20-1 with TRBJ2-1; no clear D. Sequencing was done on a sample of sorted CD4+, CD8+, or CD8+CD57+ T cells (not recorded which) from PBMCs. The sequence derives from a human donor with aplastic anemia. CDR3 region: CSARAGSSYNEQFF. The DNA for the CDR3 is TGCAGTGCTAGAGCCGGAAGCTCCTACAATGAGCAGTTCTTC.